Each of the 28 T cell receptor beta chains below was sequenced from the same sample in a study of neurological immune-mediated disorders. TCRdb ran MiXCR on the 5' RACE reads and lists one entry per CDR3 protein. In the table there are 40,000 or so distinct CDR3 sequences, 2.5% of which are singletons. What was sequenced was PBMCs. Receptor source: a man between 25 and 39 years old with multiple sclerosis.

This clonotype was seen repeatedly, ten times or more. This chain connects TRBV20-1 to TRBJ1-1; possibly TRBD1 for D (5 bases). CDR1 is DFQATT, CDR2 SNEGSKA, per germline (reference sequence). Trimming pared 4 bases from V and 6 bases from J, leaving 21 bases between. CDR3 length: 15 residues. CDR3 nucleotides: TGCAGTGCTACCTCTAGGGGATATGGAGAGGCTGAAGCTTTCTTT. It codes for CSATSRGYGEAEAFF.

This clonotype was recorded many times. The chain carries TRBV11-2 and TRBJ1-1, with a tentative D call TRBD1 (6 bases). Trimming removed 2 bases at V and 5 bases at J, with 18 bases between. The CDR3 is 16 amino acids. CDR1 is SGHAT, CDR2 FQNNGV, per germline. CDR3 sequence reads: CASSLSLVGGKTEAFF. CDR3 DNA: TGTGCCAGCAGCTTATCCCTCGTGGGGGGCAAAACTGAAGCTTTCTTT.

This clonotype was detected many times. J is TRBJ2-7 and V is TRBV20-1; 9 bases are shared with TRBD1. This CDR3 has 14 amino acids. Germline V gene data show CDR1 as DFQATT and CDR2 as SNEGSKA (reference sequence). The ends lost 6 bases at V and 7 bases at J; junction bases unmatched: 13. The CDR3 bases are TGCAGTGCCAAAGGCGGGACAGGGCAGGGGGAGCAGTACTTC. Its protein is CSAKGGTGQGEQYF.

This clonotype was detected ten times or more. The chain links TRBV7-2 to TRBJ1-2, with 8 bases fitting TRBD1. This CDR3 region has 14 residues. V shed 3 bases, J shed 3 bases, and the junction held 3 bases outside the gene matches. The germline V gene has CDR1 SGHTA and CDR2 FQGNSA. The CDR3 DNA follows: TGTGCCAGCAGCTTTACAGGGGGTGACTATGGCTACACCTTC. It codes for CASSFTGGDYGYTF.

This clonotype was detected only a few times. This sequence joins TRBV12-3 or TRBV12-4 and TRBJ1-1; D unclear. Trimming pared 6 bases from V and 5 bases from J, leaving 10 bases between. The CDR3 has 12 amino acids. The CDR3 is CASSPVGTEAFF. The CDR3 coding sequence is TGTGCCAGCAGCCCGGTGGGGACTGAAGCTTTCTTT.

This clonotype occurred many times. This rearrangement joins TRBV7-2 to TRBJ1-5; D is unclear. CDR1 is SGHTA and CDR2 is FQGNSA in the germline V gene. This CDR3 is built from 15 residues. The V gene lost 2 bases and the J gene lost 1 base, with 9 bases spanning the gap. CDR3: CASSLKIGSNQPQHF. The CDR3 bases are TGTGCCAGCAGCTTAAAAATCGGGAGCAATCAGCCCCAGCATTTT.

In this sample, this clonotype turned up many times. The V call is TRBV5-6, the J call TRBJ2-1; 7 bases map to TRBD1. The CDR3 length is 15 residues. CDR1 and CDR2 (germline): SGHDT, YYEEEE. V trimming: 3 bases; J trimming: 0 bases; junction bases outside the gene matches: 3. CDR3: CASSSTGSSYNEQFF. The CDR3 bases are TGTGCCAGCAGCTCGACAGGGAGCTCCTACAATGAGCAGTTCTTC.

This clonotype has at least ten counts. The V gene is TRBV7-2, the J gene TRBJ2-4, with TRBD2 as a possible D gene (6 bases). From germline, CDR1 is SGHTA and CDR2 FQGNSA. There are 14 residues in the CDR3. V was pared by 3 bases and J by 2 bases, with 8 bases between. This chain's CDR3 is CASSFRGTKNIQYF. CDR3 DNA sequence: TGTGCCAGCAGCTTCCGGGGGACCAAAAACATTCAGTACTTC.

There are many counts of this clonotype. The chain employs TRBV27 and TRBJ2-2, with D perhaps TRBD2 (5 bases). Germline lookup yields CDR1 MNHEY and CDR2 SMNVEV (reference sequence). V was shortened by 5 bases and J by 5 bases, with 15 bases between the two germline ends. The CDR3 sequence is 15 residues long. The CDR3 loop reads CASSPWPSGTGELFF. The CDR3 DNA sequence: TGTGCCAGCAGTCCTTGGCCCTCGGGGACCGGGGAGCTGTTTTTT.

This clonotype has more than one count but fewer than ten. CDR3 region: CASSQGNGNEQFF. For the CDR3, the DNA is TGTGCCAGCAGCCAAGGAAATGGCAATGAGCAGTTCTTC. The chain uses TRBV3-1 and TRBJ2-1; D remains unclear. Looked up from germline, CDR1 is LGHDT and CDR2 is YNNKEL (reference sequence). V gave up 1 base and J gave up 6 bases, with 7 bases separating them. The CDR3 extends over 13 amino acids.

This clonotype was seen at least ten times. The chain couples TRBV12-3 or TRBV12-4 to TRBJ2-7, with no clear D. The CDR3 totals 12 residues. The V gene lost 4 bases and the J gene lost 2 bases, with 6 bases spanning the gap. The CDR3, as DNA: TGTGCCAGCAGTTCCCATGCCTACGAGCAGTACTTC. Its translation is CASSSHAYEQYF.

The V call is TRBV14, the J call TRBJ1-1, with TRBD1 matching 8 bases. CDR3 size: 15 residues. The V gene end was trimmed by 4 bases and the J gene end by 3 bases; junction bases not matched to a gene: 7. Germline CDR1 and CDR2: SGHDN and FVKESK. The CDR3 sequence: CASSRTGQWDTEAFF. CDR3 sequence (DNA): TGTGCCAGCAGCCGGACAGGGCAGTGGGACACTGAAGCTTTCTTT.

By share, this clonotype ranks as medium-sized. The J gene is TRBJ2-3, the V gene TRBV5-1; 8 bases agree with TRBD1. Germline V gene lookup returns CDR1 SGHRS and CDR2 YFSETQ. With 2 bases clipped from V and 3 bases from J, the junction kept 5 bases outside the gene matches. The CDR3 loop spans 15 amino acids. In DNA, the CDR3 is TGCGCCAGCAGCTTTTCAGGGGGCGATACAGATACGCAGTATTTT. It yields the protein CASSFSGGDTDTQYF. The full variable domain, rest sourced from reference TRBV5-1 and TRBJ2-3, is KAGVTQTPRYLIKTRGQQVTLSCSPISGHRSVSWYQQTPGQGLQFLFEYFSETQRNKGNFPGRFSGRQFSNSRSEMNVSTLELGDSALYLCASSFSGGDTDTQYFGPGTRLTVL.

This clonotype qualifies as medium-sized. V usage is TRBV20-1 and J usage is TRBJ2-7; D not certain. Trimming took off 6 bases at V and 2 bases at J, with 14 bases between the two ends. This CDR3 region has 13 residues. Germline loops: CDR1 DFQATT, CDR2 SNEGSKA (reference sequence). CDR3 sequence (DNA): TGCAGTGCCGCCCTTGAGACACCCTACGAGCAGTACTTC. Translation gives CSAALETPYEQYF.

In this sample, this clonotype turned up many times. This sequence joins TRBV5-1 and TRBJ2-1; a weak D match, TRBD1 (5 bases). The V end lost 4 bases, the J end lost 7 bases, and 12 bases lay between the germline ends. Germline V gene lookup returns CDR1 SGHRS and CDR2 YFSETQ. There are 13 residues in the CDR3. The CDR3 region has the DNA TGCGCCAGCAGCACCAGGGTTTGGAATGAGCAGTTCTTC. It codes for CASSTRVWNEQFF.

This clonotype was found many times. The V and J genes are TRBV10-3 and TRBJ2-5, with TRBD1 identical over 8 bases. In germline, CDR1 is ENHRY, CDR2 SYGVKD. This CDR3 region has 14 residues. V gave up 6 bases and J gave up 4 bases; unmatched junction bases: 7. The CDR3 nucleotides are TGTGCCATCAGGGAAGGACAGGGTGGAGAGACCCAGTACTTC. It is translated as CAIREGQGGETQYF.

This clonotype was recorded many times. The chain couples TRBV7-6 to TRBJ2-7; D is possibly TRBD1 (6 bases). V was shortened by 4 bases and J by 6 bases, with 13 bases between the two germline ends. This CDR3 region has 13 residues. Germline loops: CDR1 SGHVS, CDR2 FNYEAQ. The CDR3 DNA follows: TGTGCCAGCAGCTCCGGGACAAGGACCGAGCAGTACTTC. Translating gives CASSSGTRTEQYF.

The rearrangement joins TRBV7-6 to TRBJ2-3; D call uncertain. This CDR3 spans 13 amino acids. Trimming stripped 5 bases from V and 7 bases from J, with 13 bases between. CDR1 and CDR2 from the germline V gene are SGHVS and FNYEAQ. CDR3 DNA: TGTGCCAGCAGCCGAAGCCAGACGAATACGCAGTATTTT. This codes for CASSRSQTNTQYF.

Within the sample, this clonotype is medium-sized (0.01 to 0.1%). The J gene is TRBJ1-2, the V gene TRBV5-1; D unclear. The germline V and J ends were trimmed by 0 bases and 5 bases, with 5 bases remaining between them. Germline V gene sequence: CDR1 SGHRS, CDR2 YFSETQ. The CDR3 covers 12 residues. This CDR3 reads CASSLEGYGYTF. For the CDR3, the DNA is TGCGCCAGCAGCTTGGAAGGGTATGGCTACACCTTC.

This clonotype came up many times. The rearrangement uses TRBV18 and TRBJ2-6; D unclear. Trimming left V 1 base short and J 0 bases short, with 7 bases between. Germline V gives CDR1 KGHSH, CDR2 LQKENI. The CDR3 loop spans 16 amino acids. The CDR3 loop is CASSPLGRSGANVLTF. The CDR3, as DNA: TGTGCCAGCTCACCACTGGGCCGCTCTGGGGCCAACGTCCTGACTTTC.

This clonotype has at least ten counts. This chain uses TRBV10-3 with TRBJ2-7, with D possibly matching TRBD1 (6 bases). V was pared by 2 bases and J by 0 bases, with 14 bases between. Germline lookup yields CDR1 ENHRY and CDR2 SYGVKD. There are 16 residues in the CDR3. CDR3 loop: CAISEIDRNPSYEQYF. CDR3 sequence (DNA): TGTGCCATCAGTGAGATTGACAGGAATCCCTCCTACGAGCAGTACTTC.

This clonotype showed up many times. The chain has TRBV20-1 and TRBJ2-7; 8 positions agree with TRBD2. Trimming took 3 bases from V and 5 from J; bases not matched to a gene: 12. Germline CDR1 is DFQATT and CDR2 is SNEGSKA (reference sequence). The CDR3 length is 15 residues. CDR3 sequence (DNA): TGCAGTGCTAGGGACTCGGGAGGGGTCATGAACGAGCAGTACTTC. It yields the protein CSARDSGGVMNEQYF.

The sample holds many counts of this clonotype. This chain connects TRBV20-1 to TRBJ2-7; perhaps TRBD2 as D (6 bases). The germline V and J ends were trimmed by 3 bases and 3 bases, with 9 bases remaining between them. Germline CDR1 DFQATT, CDR2 SNEGSKA (reference sequence). The CDR3 runs to 12 residues. CDR3 loop: CSAREGGYEQYF. CDR3 DNA sequence: TGCAGTGCTAGGGAGGGCGGCTACGAGCAGTACTTC.

The table lists this clonotype with many counts. The chain employs TRBV28 and TRBJ2-1, with a possible D match to TRBD2 (5 bases). From germline, CDR1 is MDHEN and CDR2 SYDVKM. This CDR3 is 14 amino acids long. Deletions cut 9 bases from V and 1 base from J, with 13 bases between. The CDR3 coding sequence is TGTGCCAGTATACTAGGCGAGTCCTACAATGAGCAGTTCTTC. Encoded protein: CASILGESYNEQFF.

This clonotype was seen at least ten times. The CDR3 is CASSPRRSGGYEQFF. DNA of the CDR3: TGTGCCAGCAGTCCCCGACGGTCGGGTGGGTATGAGCAGTTCTTC. The chain joins TRBV6-5 to TRBJ2-1; D is uncertain. The V gene's germline CDR1 is MNHEY and CDR2 SVGAGI. The CDR3 is 15 amino acids. The germline V and J ends were trimmed by 5 bases and 8 bases, with 19 bases remaining between them.

Ten or more counts support this clonotype. The chain combines TRBV5-1 with TRBJ2-1; TRBD2 aligns across 7 bases. Trimming cost V 2 bases and J 4 bases; bases outside gene matches: 3. In germline, CDR1 is SGHRS, CDR2 YFSETQ. The CDR3 has 14 residues. CDR3 amino acids: CASSLLASYNEQFF. The CDR3, as DNA: TGCGCCAGCAGCTTACTAGCGTCGTACAATGAGCAGTTCTTC. Full variable domain (remainder filled in from reference TRBV5-1 and TRBJ2-1): KAGVTQTPRYLIKTRGQQVTLSCSPISGHRSVSWYQQTPGQGLQFLFEYFSETQRNKGNFPGRFSGRQFSNSRSEMNVSTLELGDSALYLCASSLLASYNEQFFGPGTRLTVL.

This clonotype was recorded many times. This chain joins TRBV7-6 and TRBJ1-4; D may be TRBD1 (5 bases). V lost 2 bases and J 7 bases, leaving 14 bases between the germline ends. This CDR3 is built from 15 residues. CDR1 is SGHVS and CDR2 is FNYEAQ in the germline V gene. The CDR3 DNA sequence: TGTGCCAGCAGCTTATCTGGGGGTGGCGGTGAAAAACTGTTTTTT. As protein: CASSLSGGGGEKLFF.

This clonotype was observed at least ten times. The chain combines TRBV6-5 with TRBJ2-1, with D perhaps matching TRBD1 or TRBD2 (6 bases each). Germline CDR1 and CDR2: MNHEY and SVGAGI. V gave up 7 bases and J gave up 5 bases, with 12 bases separating them. The CDR3 consists of 13 residues. DNA for the CDR3: TGTGCCAGCACGAGGGGGGTTGACAATGAGCAGTTCTTC. It encodes CASTRGVDNEQFF.